The 18 T cell receptor beta chains below were found in one sample sequenced in a study of shared clonotypes between healthy human individuals. Clones were read by immunoSEQ multiplex PCR, and TCRdb kept only the in-frame ones, dropping some. Here the sample spans about 1.9 million clones, 80% to 95% being singletons. Naive-designated CD8 cells lacked CD45RO, were positively enriched for CCR7, and omitted terminally differentiated effector memory CD45RA+ cells. The sequenced sample was naive CD8+ T cells from PBMCs. Source of these receptors: a man aged 18-30 years in good health. Some clones in this sample may be carry-over from other donors' samples.

With respect to this clone: Additional DNA sequences in this sample encode the identical CDR3. This chain joins TRBV28 and TRBJ2-2; D gene unclear. The CDR3 is 12 residues long. The V gene lost 4 bases and the J gene lost 4 bases, with 4 bases spanning the gap. The germline V gene has CDR1 MDHEN and CDR2 SYDVKM. CDR3 in amino acids: CASSSSTGELFF. The DNA for the CDR3 is TGTGCCAGCAGTTCGAGCACCGGGGAGCTGTTTTTT.

CDR3 amino acids: CASSLAGRVDGYTF. The CDR3 DNA is TGCGCCAGCAGCTTGGCCGGCAGGGTGGATGGCTACACCTTC. J is TRBJ1-2 and V is TRBV5-1; D perhaps matches TRBD1 (5 bases). The CDR3 runs to 14 residues. Per the germline V gene, CDR1 is SGHRS and CDR2 is YFSETQ. V shed 0 bases and J shed 6 bases, with 12 bases lying between them.

This sequence joins TRBV7-9 and TRBJ2-1; 7 nucleotides agree with TRBD2. Germline values: CDR1 SEHNR, CDR2 FQNEAQ (reference sequence). Trimming at V came to 3 bases and at J to 4 bases, leaving 15 bases not matched to a gene. The CDR3 contains 18 residues. The CDR3 loop is CASSFPTQPSGPYNEQFF. The CDR3 region has the DNA TGTGCCAGCAGCTTCCCCACCCAACCTAGCGGCCCATACAATGAGCAGTTCTTC. Together with reference TRBV7-9 and TRBJ2-1, the CDR3 gives the full variable domain: DTGVSQNPRHKITKRGQNVTFRCDPISEHNRLYWYRQTLGQGPEFLTYFQNEAQLEKSRLLSDRFSAERPKGSFSTLEIQRTEQGDSAMYLCASSFPTQPSGPYNEQFFGPGTRLTVL.

This clone was counted once. This rearrangement joins TRBV13 to TRBJ2-3, with 11 bases that match TRBD2. Germline CDR1 and CDR2: PRHDT and FYEKMQ (reference sequence). J was trimmed by 4 bases and V by 4 bases; bases with no gene match: 16. The CDR3 spans 19 residues. CDR3 residues: CASSSRLAGQSERPDTQYF. The CDR3 nucleotides read TGTGCCAGCAGCTCTCGACTAGCGGGACAGTCTGAGAGGCCAGATACGCAGTATTTT.

Comments on this clone: Distinct nucleotide sequences in the sample also encode this CDR3. The chain recombines TRBV19 with TRBJ1-2; D is uncertain. The germline V gene has CDR1 LNHDA and CDR2 SQIVND (reference sequence). The CDR3 is 13 amino acids. Trimming took 5 bases from V and 2 from J, leaving 9 bases between them. CDR3 protein: CASSLTANYGYTF. The CDR3 DNA reads TGTGCCAGTAGTCTCACGGCCAACTATGGCTACACCTTC.

The chain links TRBV7-6 to TRBJ2-3; 7 nucleotides line up with TRBD2. Looked up from germline, CDR1 is SGHVS and CDR2 is FNYEAQ. This CDR3 is built from 16 residues. Trimming removed 1 base from V and 1 base from J; junction bases left unmatched: 5. CDR3 DNA sequence: TGTGCCAGCAGCTTAGGGCGGGAGTTGGGCACAGATACGCAGTATTTT. It is translated as CASSLGRELGTDTQYF.

This clone is a singleton in its sample. J is TRBJ2-7 and V is TRBV27; possible D gene TRBD2, 5 bases. V lost 5 bases and J lost 2, with 13 bases in between. The CDR3 consists of 14 residues. CDR1 and CDR2 (germline): MNHEY, SMNVEV (reference sequence). DNA of the CDR3: TGTGCCAGCAGTGAGGGTACTAGTCCCTACGAGCAGTACTTC. It codes for CASSEGTSPYEQYF.

The chain couples TRBV19 to TRBJ1-5; D unresolved. V was trimmed by 6 bases and J by 3 bases, leaving 21 bases between them. This CDR3 spans 17 amino acids. Germline V lookup: CDR1 LNHDA, CDR2 SQIVND (reference sequence). CDR3 loop: CASSPLPRQDPNQPQHF. The CDR3 DNA reads TGTGCCAGTAGCCCCTTGCCCCGGCAGGACCCCAATCAGCCCCAGCATTTT. The entire variable domain, with the rest obtained from reference TRBV19 and TRBJ1-5, is as follows: DGGITQSPKYLFRKEGQNVTLSCEQNLNHDAMYWYRQDPGQGLRLIYYSQIVNDFQKGDIAEGYSVSREKKESFPLTVTSAQKNPTAFYLCASSPLPRQDPNQPQHFGDGTRLSIL.

The chain is built from TRBV5-1 and TRBJ1-5, with D tentatively TRBD1 (6 bases). Germline values: CDR1 SGHRS, CDR2 YFSETQ. CDR3 length: 15 residues. Deletions cut 1 base from V and 4 bases from J, with 12 bases between. The CDR3 DNA reads TGCGCCAGCAGCTTGACCGGACAGCTTAATCAGCCCCAGCATTTT. It yields the protein CASSLTGQLNQPQHF. Variable domain in full (rest from reference TRBV5-1 and TRBJ1-5): KAGVTQTPRYLIKTRGQQVTLSCSPISGHRSVSWYQQTPGQGLQFLFEYFSETQRNKGNFPGRFSGRQFSNSRSEMNVSTLELGDSALYLCASSLTGQLNQPQHFGDGTRLSIL.

This sequence joins TRBV11-2 and TRBJ2-1; no firm D call. The CDR3 extends over 15 amino acids. Germline CDR1 and CDR2: SGHAT and FQNNGV. Trimming took off 3 bases at V and 0 bases at J, with 9 bases between the two ends. The CDR3 nucleotides read TGTGCCAGCAGCTTCTACGACCGCTCCTACAATGAGCAGTTCTTC. It yields the protein CASSFYDRSYNEQFF. Together with reference TRBV11-2 and TRBJ2-1, the CDR3 gives the full variable domain: EAGVAQSPRYKIIEKRQSVAFWCNPISGHATLYWYQQILGQGPKLLIQFQNNGVVDDSQLPKDRFSAERLKGVDSTLKIQPAKLEDSAVYLCASSFYDRSYNEQFFGPGTRLTVL.

Concerning this clone itself: Other DNA sequences within the sample encode an identical CDR3. CDR3 protein: CASSLVGAGAYEQYF. For the CDR3, the DNA is TGTGCCAGCAGCTTAGTGGGTGCAGGGGCCTACGAGCAGTACTTC. The chain carries TRBV7-9 and TRBJ2-7; a possible D gene is TRBD1 (6 bases). Germline CDR1 and CDR2: SEHNR and FQNEAQ (reference sequence). The V end lost 1 base, the J end lost 2 bases, and 12 bases lay between the germline ends. The CDR3 is 15 amino acids.

This clone was found a few times. The gene calls are TRBV2 and TRBJ1-2; no reliable D call. The CDR3 contains 14 residues. CDR1 is SNHLY, CDR2 FYNNEI, per germline. The ends were cut back, 4 bases at V and 1 base at J, with 10 bases in the middle. Written as DNA, the CDR3 is TGTGCCAGCAGTGTGACCGGGAATAACTATGGCTACACCTTC. It codes for CASSVTGNNYGYTF.

This chain joins TRBV29-1 and TRBJ2-5, with D perhaps being TRBD1 or TRBD2 (5 bases each). Between the trimmed V and J ends, which lost 4 bases and 1 base, there was a span of 13 bases. The CDR3 has 14 residues. Germline CDR1 is SQVTM and CDR2 is ANQGSEA. CDR3 amino acids: CSVGGAVLQETQYF. Here the CDR3 DNA reads TGCAGCGTTGGAGGGGCCGTACTCCAAGAGACCCAGTACTTC.

The chain carries TRBV5-1 and TRBJ2-2; 10 positions match TRBD1. The CDR3 has 18 residues. Germline-derived CDR1 and CDR2 are SGHRS and YFSETQ. V was clipped by 0 bases and J by 2 bases; unmatched bases: 7. For the CDR3, the DNA is TGCGCCAGCAGCTTGGACCGGGACAGGGGTAGTAACACCGGGGAGCTGTTTTTT. This gives the protein CASSLDRDRGSNTGELFF.

This clone was detected only once. The rearrangement links TRBV27 to TRBJ2-5; no clear D gene. The closer fit of TRBJ2-7 to the DNA end suggests the J call may be wrong. The CDR3 runs to 10 residues. Germline-derived CDR1 and CDR2 are MNHEY and SMNVEV (reference sequence). This CDR3 is CASNSYEQYF. The DNA of the CDR3 is TGTGCCAGCAACTCCTACGAGCAGTACTTC.

This clone was recorded once. The chain joins TRBV10-3 to TRBJ1-1, with a weak D call TRBD1 (6 bases). Germline-derived CDR1 and CDR2 are ENHRY and SYGVKD. V shed 0 bases and J shed 1 base, with 15 bases lying between them. CDR3 length equals 17 residues. Written as DNA, the CDR3 is TGTGCCATCAGTGAGTCTAATACCATGACAGGGAACACTGAAGCTTTCTTT. Residues: CAISESNTMTGNTEAFF.

This sequence joins TRBV7-9 and TRBJ2-2, with TRBD1 matching 10 bases. The CDR3 is 16 residues long. J gave up 5 bases and V 4 bases, and 7 bases lay outside the gene matches. Per the germline V gene, CDR1 is SEHNR and CDR2 is FQNEAQ (reference sequence). The CDR3 loop reads CASSSAWTGGTGELFF. The DNA for the CDR3 is TGTGCCAGCAGCTCTGCCTGGACAGGGGGGACCGGGGAGCTGTTTTTT.

The genes are TRBV7-8 and TRBJ2-1, with TRBD2 identical over 16 bases. Unmatched junction bases numbered 5, after V lost 5 bases and J lost 1 base. The CDR3 length is 18 residues. Germline V gene data show CDR1 as SGHVS and CDR2 as FQNEAQ. The CDR3 DNA sequence: TGTGCCAGCAGCACGGGACTAGCGGGAGGGCCGTCCTACAATGAGCAGTTCTTC. Translating it yields CASSTGLAGGPSYNEQFF.